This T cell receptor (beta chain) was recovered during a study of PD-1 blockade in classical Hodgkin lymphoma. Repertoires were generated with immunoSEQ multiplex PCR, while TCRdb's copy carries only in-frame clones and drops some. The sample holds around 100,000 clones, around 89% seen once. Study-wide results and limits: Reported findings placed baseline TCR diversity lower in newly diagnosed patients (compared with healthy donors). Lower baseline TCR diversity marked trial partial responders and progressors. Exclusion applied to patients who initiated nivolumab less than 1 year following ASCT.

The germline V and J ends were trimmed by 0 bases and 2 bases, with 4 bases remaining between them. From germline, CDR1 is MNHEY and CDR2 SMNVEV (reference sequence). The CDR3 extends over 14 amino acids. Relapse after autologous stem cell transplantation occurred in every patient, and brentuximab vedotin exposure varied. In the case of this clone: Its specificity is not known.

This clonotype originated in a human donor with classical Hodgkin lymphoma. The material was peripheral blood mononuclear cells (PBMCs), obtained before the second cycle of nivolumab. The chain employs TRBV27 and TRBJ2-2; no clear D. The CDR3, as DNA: TGTGCCAGCAGTTTATCAGAAAACACCGGGGAGCTGTTTTTT. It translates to CASSLSENTGELFF.